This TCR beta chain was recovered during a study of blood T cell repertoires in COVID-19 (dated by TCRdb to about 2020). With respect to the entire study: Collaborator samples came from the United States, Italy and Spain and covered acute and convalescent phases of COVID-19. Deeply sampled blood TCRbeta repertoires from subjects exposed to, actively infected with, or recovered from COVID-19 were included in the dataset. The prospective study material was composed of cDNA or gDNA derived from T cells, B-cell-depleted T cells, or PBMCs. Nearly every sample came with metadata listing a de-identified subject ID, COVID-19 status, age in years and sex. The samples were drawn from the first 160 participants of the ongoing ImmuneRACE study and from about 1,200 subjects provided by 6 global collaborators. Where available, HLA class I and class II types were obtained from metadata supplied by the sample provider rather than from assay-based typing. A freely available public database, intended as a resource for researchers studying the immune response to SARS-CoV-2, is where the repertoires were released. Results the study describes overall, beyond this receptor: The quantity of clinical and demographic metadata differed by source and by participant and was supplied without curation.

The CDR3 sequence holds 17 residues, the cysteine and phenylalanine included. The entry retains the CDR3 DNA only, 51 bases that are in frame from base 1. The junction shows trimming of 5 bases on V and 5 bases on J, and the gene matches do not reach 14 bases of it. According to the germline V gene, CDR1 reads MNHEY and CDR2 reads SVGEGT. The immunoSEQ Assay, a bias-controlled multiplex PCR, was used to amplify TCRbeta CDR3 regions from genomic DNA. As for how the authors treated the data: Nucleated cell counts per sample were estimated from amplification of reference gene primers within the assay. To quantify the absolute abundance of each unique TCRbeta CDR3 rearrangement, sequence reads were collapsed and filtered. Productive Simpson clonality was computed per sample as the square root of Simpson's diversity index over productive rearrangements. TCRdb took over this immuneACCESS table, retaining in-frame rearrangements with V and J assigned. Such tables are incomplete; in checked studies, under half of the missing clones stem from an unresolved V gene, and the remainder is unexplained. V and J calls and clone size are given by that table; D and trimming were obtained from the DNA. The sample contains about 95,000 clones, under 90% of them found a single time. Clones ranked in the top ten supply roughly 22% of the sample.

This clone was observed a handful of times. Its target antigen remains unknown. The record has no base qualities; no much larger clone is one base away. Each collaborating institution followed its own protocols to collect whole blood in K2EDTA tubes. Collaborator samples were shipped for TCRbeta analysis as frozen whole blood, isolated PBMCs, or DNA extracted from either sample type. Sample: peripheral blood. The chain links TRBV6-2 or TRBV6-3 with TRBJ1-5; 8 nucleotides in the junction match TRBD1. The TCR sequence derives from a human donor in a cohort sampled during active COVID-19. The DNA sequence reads TGTGCCAGCAGTCAACCGAGCGGGACAGGTAAACATCAGCCCCAGCATTTT. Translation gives CASSQPSGTGKHQPQHF.